This T cell receptor beta chain derives from a study of glioma-infiltrating T cells. Findings and limits, study-wide: Tissue-blood divergence was below expectation in non-neoplastic patients, above in gliomas. CDR3 overlap between tissue and blood was very small.

The iRepertoire nested amplicon-rescue multiplex PCR amplified TCR alpha and beta CDR3s from RNA. For one-step reverse transcription and amplification, about 90-400 ng of tissue mRNA or PBMC total RNA was used. TCRdb processed the multiplex PCR reads anew with MiXCR; each CDR3 protein has one entry. The data hold around 140,000 distinct CDR3 sequences, with roughly two fifths observed a single time. As to this clonotype: Its matching antigen is unknown.

The CDR3 runs to 16 residues. In germline, CDR1 is LNHNV, CDR2 YYDKDF (reference sequence). The J segment lost 3 bases and the V segment lost 0 bases, leaving 5 bases of the junction unmatched. The chain uses TRBV15 and TRBJ2-3; the match to TRBD1 covers 8 bases. Sequencing was carried out using glioma tissue, nonneoplastic brain tissue, or PBMCs (not recorded which). The sequence came from a human donor with low-grade glioma or glioblastoma, undergoing nonglioma brain surgery, or in good health (not recorded which). CDR3 amino acids: CATSRDRGQGTDTQYF. CDR3 DNA: TGTGCCACCAGCAGAGATCGAGGACAGGGTACAGATACGCAGTATTTT.